This T cell receptor beta chain was identified in a study of cytomegalovirus exposure and HLA in healthy donors (dated by TCRdb to about 2017). Turning to the overall study: In an earlier analysis of fewer than 750 of the donors, 276 Gb of sequence data and 90 million to 120 million unique TCR beta sequences from roughly 190 million T cells were reported. Roughly 300 gigabases of sequencing data and around 85 million unique TCR sequences made up an early release that covered around 640 HLA-typed donors. Among the roughly 370 genotyped donors, around 81% belonged to the genetic ancestry cluster associated with self-reported Caucasian donors. The aim of the study was to test whether cataloging public T cell receptors could identify signatures of past pathogen exposure. The T cell repertoires of 666 subjects were profiled by immunosequencing and related to cytomegalovirus serostatus. Along with the approximately 700-subject first cohort, a separate validation cohort of some 130 different subjects was used. High-throughput TCR immunosequencing, statistical association of individual TCRs with disease status, and machine learning were combined to predict cytomegalovirus infection status. To study patterns of TCR occurrence, a later analysis re-analyzed previously published TCR beta repertoires from under 750 donors and added high-resolution HLA genotyping. The later analysis used no new phenotypic data to find candidate immune exposures, relying instead on TCR beta sequences and their occurrence across donors. To decide whether each TCR beta V gene segment behaved as functional or pseudogenic, an earlier analysis of some 570 of the donors relied on high-throughput TCR beta sequencing. Alongside the repertoire data, information on donor age, sex, ethnicity and CMV serostatus was compiled. A later genetic analysis took genome-wide SNP genotypes for about 65% of the 666 donors and used that subset as a discovery cohort. Every repertoire in the discovery cohort had been generated on one and the same sequencing platform. Both class I and class II loci were covered by HLA typing, at four-digit resolution. The number of typed donors differed by locus: roughly 629-630 for A, B, C, DRB1 and DQB1; 500 to 550 for DQA1; some 590 for DPA1; and about 450 for DPB1. Several DR-DQ haplotypes were handled as single units for association and clustering because linkage in the cohort was strong. Among around 400 genotyped donors of the cohort, an average of about 220,000 unique TCR beta nucleotide sequences was sequenced per donor, of which roughly 18% were non-productive. Results the study describes overall, beyond this receptor: In vitro tests confirmed that three of the cytomegalovirus-associated TCR beta chains recognize cytomegalovirus antigens. In a later analysis, about 17,000 TCR beta sequences were associated with specific HLA alleles at a false discovery rate of 0.05. An earlier analysis of approximately 600 of the donors showed that most TCR beta V segments appeared in productive rearrangements either about 90% or about 30% of the time, which broadly matched IMGT annotations. An association between a missense DCLRE1C variant and V-gene and J-gene trimming of TCR beta chains was found in a later genetic analysis and replicated in an independent cohort. A further reported finding was that TCR beta sequences accurately predicted the HLA-A and HLA-B alleles for most subjects in the first cohort. Because counts were too low, about 15 rarely observed V segments, including chromosome 9 orphons, were left out of the earlier analysis of about 620 of the donors. While some public TCRs were present in many individuals, most TCR sequences turned up only very rarely across donors. The presence/absence analyses assumed that sequencing depth was roughly uniform across donors, and that assumption may not be true. Some IMGT-functional V segments, including TRBV6-2 and TRBV6-3, could not be distinguished by the 87-base-pair reads and were therefore excluded. A cluster of highly shared sequence variants was judged likely to represent a technical artifact of the sequencing pipeline. The only immune exposure information available for the cohort was CMV serostatus. It was suggested by the authors that the approach could potentially be generalized to other disease states and immunological phenotypes. Because some donors lacked HLA typing at each locus, the association tests relied only on the typed subset. A later analysis found that TCR association rates varied across HLA loci, with DRB1 alleles showing the most associated TCRs and HLA-C alleles the fewest. A later analysis reported that several top co-occurrence clusters appeared linked to parvovirus B19, influenza, CMV and Epstein-Barr virus. The classifier was reported to diagnose cytomegalovirus status with high specificity and sensitivity in both the original and validation cohorts. Compared with the roughly 670-donor mean, donors in an Asian-associated ancestry cluster had fewer N-insertions in productive TCRs, according to a later genetic analysis. The study gave a list of around 170 TCR beta chains associated with cytomegalovirus. When HLA alleles, especially DR and DQ, strongly co-occurred, TCR associations were difficult to assign to individual alleles. According to a later analysis, most CMV-associated TCR beta chains appeared to be HLA-restricted, and the HLA associations seemed to be driven largely by CMV exposure. Compared with equally common non-associated chains, HLA-associated TCR beta chains in a later analysis were more clonally expanded and had lower generation probabilities. Linkage disequilibrium might explain the correlated functional status among segregating V segments, but an unknown experimental factor could not be ruled out. In this cohort, only TCR beta chains were sequenced, and detectable features were limited by the absence of alpha or paired-chain data.

Of note for this clone: No antigen is known for it. No base-level quality is on record; no much larger clone is a single base apart.

V and J are trimmed by 0 bases and 2 bases, and the gene matches miss 4 bases of the junction. CDR1 and CDR2, looked up from the germline V gene, are WSHSY and SAAADI. From cysteine to phenylalanine, the CDR3 is 15 amino acids long. The sequence is cut down to CDR3 DNA, 45 bases in frame from base 1. The cohort was made up of 666 healthy bone marrow donors. All cohort members were sampled while nominally healthy, although unrecorded immune exposures were likely present. The donor tested CMV seronegative and was one of the 352 seronegative cohort members. Every donor gave a peripheral blood sample, and the peripheral blood mononuclear cells from that sample were used for TCR beta sequencing. The Qiagen DNeasy Blood Extraction Kit was used to extract genomic DNA from the blood cell samples. Library construction relied on the immunoSEQ multiplex PCR assay. The multiplex PCR relied on a mix of 60 forward primers for TCR Vbeta segments and 13 reverse primers for TCR Jbeta segments. The CDR3 region of rearranged TCR beta genes was amplified from genomic DNA with a multiplex PCR assay. Amplified TCR beta libraries were sequenced as 87-base-pair reads on the Illumina HiSeq System. The authors processed their data as follows. A later analysis counted tens of millions of unique TCR beta chains across the 670 or so repertoires, and approximately 11 million of these chains were shared by at least two donors. To remove PCR and sequencing errors, raw reads were error-corrected and collapsed into unique sequences using a nearest-neighbor algorithm that merged closely related sequences. CDR3 sequences were aligned to IMGT reference sequences to assign V, D and J gene segments. For a sequence to be retained, a match of at least six nucleotides was required to both a V gene segment and a J gene segment. A rearrangement was called productive if the CDR3 had no stop codons and remained in frame with V and J, and every other rearrangement was called non-productive. Following IMGT convention, CDR3 was defined as the stretch from the second conserved V-encoded cysteine to the conserved J-encoded phenylalanine. The earlier analysis of 450 to 750 of the donors excluded any sequence lacking an unambiguous match to a single V gene segment. In an earlier analysis of a few hundred of the donors, V segments were called functional above 56.7% productive rearrangements and were called segregating when the between-donor standard deviation exceeded 5%. A statistical classification framework was built to diagnose cytomegalovirus status from the catalog of TCR beta chain sequences. V and J gene assignment, in a later analysis, came from comparing TCR nucleotide sequences with IMGT/GENE-DB human TR gene sequences. The TCRdist pipeline was used in a later analysis to assign CDR3 sequences and most-parsimonious VDJ recombination scenarios. A later analysis defined each TCR beta chain by its CDR3 amino acid sequence plus V-gene family, and excluded reads lacking a unique V-gene family. To address suspected cross-contamination and a sequencing artifact, a later analysis removed roughly 580 highly shared, low-generation-probability nucleotide sequences. In a later analysis, a clonal expansion index for each public chain was calculated from normalized within-repertoire ranks of inferred template counts. A later analysis computed generation probabilities with a VDJ recombination model fitted to out-of-frame rearrangements, and checked the results against IGoR. A later analysis scored TCR-TCR, TCR-HLA and TCR-CMV co-occurrence with hypergeometric tests, applying a repertoire-size bias correction to TCR pairs. In a later analysis, false discovery rates were estimated by permuting HLA or CMV assignments 20 times. In a later analysis, co-occurring TCRs were grouped using DBSCAN, and TCRdist sequence similarity was added for clustering within HLA-allele-positive subsets. For co-occurrence clustering, repertoires with fewer than 30,000 or more than 120,000 public chains were excluded, along with 5 or 6 repertoires with anomalous nucleotide sharing. Not all clones reach the TCRdb copy of this immuneACCESS table, which keeps in-frame sequences only. Checked studies attribute under half of the gap to unresolved V genes and leave the rest unexplained. Clone size and V and J calls were adopted from that table, with D and trimming inferred from the DNA. Across this sample there are about 93,000 clones, with 77% seen only once. The leading ten clones occupy roughly 2% of the sample.

The sequence links TRBV10-2 to TRBJ2-7; 7 bases in the middle match TRBD1. The sample consisted of PBMCs. The clonotype originates from a boy between 10 and 17 years old in good health and CMV-seronegative. The bases are TGCGCCAGCAGTGAGTCGTCGGGACAGACCTACGAGCAGTACTTC. The translation is CASSESSGQTYEQYF.